The 21 T cell receptor beta chains below come from one sample, sequenced in a study of shared clonotypes between healthy human individuals. The naive CD8 population came from CD45RO-negative cells selected for CCR7, without terminally differentiated effector memory CD45RA+ cells. The protocol was immunoSEQ multiplex PCR, while the TCRdb copy is restricted to in-frame clones and leaves out a portion. The sample holds about 2 million clones; about 95% are singletons and the top ten take 0.9% to 1.3%. Input material: naive CD8+ T cells sorted from blood. The receptors derive from a man between 18 and 35 years old in good health.

J is TRBJ2-7 and V is TRBV13; no clear D. V was shortened by 7 bases and J by 2 bases, with 15 bases between the two germline ends. CDR3 length equals 14 residues. Germline CDR1 is PRHDT and CDR2 is FYEKMQ (reference sequence). The CDR3 here is CASTPGSSPYEQYF. CDR3 in DNA: TGTGCCAGCACGCCCGGGTCAAGCCCCTACGAGCAGTACTTC.

The J gene is TRBJ2-2, the V gene TRBV27, with 7 bases lining up with TRBD1. The CDR3 is 19 residues long. J gave up 2 bases and V 1 base, and 13 bases lay outside the gene matches. Germline CDR1 reads MNHEY; CDR2 reads SMNVEV (reference sequence). The CDR3 protein is CASSLYSRGPGINTGELFF. The DNA of the CDR3 is TGTGCCAGCAGTTTATATTCGAGGGGGCCAGGGATTAACACCGGGGAGCTGTTTTTT.

The chain has TRBV6-6 and TRBJ2-5, with TRBD2 matching 12 bases. This CDR3 is built from 14 residues. The V segment lost 9 bases and the J segment 5 bases; nucleotides outside the gene matches: 7. The germline CDR1 and CDR2 sequences are MNHNY and SVGAGI (reference sequence). As DNA, the CDR3 is TGTGCCAGTTGGACTAGCGGGATGTTCGAGACCCAGTACTTC. It codes for CASWTSGMFETQYF.

The chain has TRBV4-3 and TRBJ2-5; 7 bases fit TRBD2. The CDR3 length is 16 residues. V trimming: 0 bases; J trimming: 5 bases; junction bases outside the gene matches: 9. Germline CDR1 is LGHNA and CDR2 is YSLEER. The CDR3 region has the DNA TGCGCCAGCAGCCAAGATCAAGGGGAGGGGACCGAGACCCAGTACTTC. It codes for CASSQDQGEGTETQYF.

This chain joins TRBV6-1 and TRBJ2-7; 10 nucleotides align to TRBD1. Germline trimming cut 6 bases from V and 0 bases from J; bases unmatched to any gene: 5. The length of the CDR3 is 15 residues. Germline V lookup: CDR1 MNHNS, CDR2 SASEGT. CDR3 in amino acids: CASSPDRGYSYEQYF. The CDR3 DNA sequence: TGTGCCAGCAGCCCGGACAGGGGGTACTCCTACGAGCAGTACTTC.

The chain has TRBV4-1 and TRBJ2-3; 9 nucleotides match TRBD1. V was pared by 3 bases and J by 4 bases, with 8 bases of the junction left unmatched. The CDR3 totals 16 residues. Germline V gene sequence: CDR1 MGHRA, CDR2 YSYEKL. CDR3 protein: CASSQAGTGFADTQYF. The CDR3 nucleotides are TGCGCCAGCAGCCAGGCCGGGACAGGGTTTGCAGATACGCAGTATTTT.

The chain employs TRBV9 and TRBJ2-7, with D possibly TRBD2 on 7 matching bases. CDR1 is SGDLS, CDR2 YYNGEE, per germline. The CDR3 sequence is 18 residues long. Deletions cut 0 bases from V and 3 bases from J, with 22 bases between. CDR3 residues: CASSVAASGEGGLYEQYF. CDR3 in DNA: TGTGCCAGCAGCGTAGCCGCTAGCGGAGAGGGGGGACTCTACGAGCAGTACTTC. Filled out from reference TRBV9 and TRBJ2-7, the complete variable domain reads DSGVTQTPKHLITATGQRVTLRCSPRSGDLSVYWYQQSLDQGLQFLIQYYNGEERAKGNILERFSAQQFPDLHSELNLSSLELGDSALYFCASSVAASGEGGLYEQYFGPGTRLTVT.

The V gene is TRBV10-3, the J gene TRBJ2-1; 7 bases fit TRBD2. CDR3 length: 15 amino acids. With V trimmed by 6 bases and J by 0 bases, 5 bases remained unmatched. The V gene's germline CDR1 is ENHRY and CDR2 SYGVKD. The CDR3 protein is CAISLGGSSYNEQFF. For the CDR3, the DNA is TGTGCCATCAGCCTGGGGGGGAGCTCCTACAATGAGCAGTTCTTC.

Remarks on this clone: The sample holds other DNA sequences that translate to the same CDR3. In nucleotides, the CDR3 is TGTGCCTGGAATAGGGGGGACTACGAGCAGTACTTC. It is translated as CAWNRGDYEQYF. The chain carries TRBV30 and TRBJ2-7; D possibly matches TRBD1 or TRBD2 (6 bases each). The germline V and J ends were trimmed by 4 bases and 3 bases, with 10 bases remaining between them. The CDR3 totals 12 residues. CDR1 and CDR2 from the germline V gene are GTSNPN and SVGIG (reference sequence).

The V gene is TRBV6-1, the J gene TRBJ1-1; D gene unclear. The CDR3 totals 12 residues. V was pared by 1 base and J by 10 bases, with 10 bases between. The V gene's germline CDR1 is MNHNS and CDR2 SASEGT. CDR3 nucleotide sequence: TGTGCCAGCAGTGAAGTAGGCTTGGGAGCTTTCTTT. It is translated as CASSEVGLGAFF.

The sample holds one count of this clone. The chain joins TRBV2 to TRBJ1-3; D may be TRBD1 (6 bases). V dropped 4 bases and J dropped 2 bases, with 15 bases sitting between them. The CDR3 is 16 amino acids. Germline CDR1 and CDR2: SNHLY and FYNNEI. The CDR3 DNA follows: TGTGCCAGCAGTGTTTATCCCGGGGGGCCTGGAAACACCATATATTTT. It encodes CASSVYPGGPGNTIYF.

In its sample, this clone was seen once. J is TRBJ1-2 and V is TRBV4-1, with 8 positions matching TRBD1. Per the germline V gene, CDR1 is MGHRA and CDR2 is YSYEKL. This CDR3 is 16 amino acids long. Unmatched junction bases numbered 8, after V lost 1 base and J lost 4 bases. The CDR3 here is CASSQALTGVAYGYTF. The CDR3 DNA reads as TGCGCCAGCAGCCAAGCGCTGACAGGGGTGGCCTATGGCTACACCTTC.

This clone was counted a single time. The chain joins TRBV10-3 to TRBJ2-1; 12 bases map to TRBD1. The V gene end was trimmed by 7 bases and the J gene end by 7 bases; junction bases not matched to a gene: 8. The CDR3 sequence is 15 residues long. Germline loops: CDR1 ENHRY, CDR2 SYGVKD. In DNA, the CDR3 is TGTGCCATCAACCGAGGGACAGGGGGCGGGAATGAGCAGTTCTTC. Its protein product is CAINRGTGGGNEQFF.

The genes are TRBV6-1 and TRBJ2-4; 7 nucleotides match TRBD1. Trimming took 0 bases from V and 3 from J; bases not matched to a gene: 2. The CDR3 contains 15 residues. Germline CDR1 reads MNHNS; CDR2 reads SASEGT. The CDR3 nucleotides are TGTGCCAGCAGTGAAGCCCCAGGGGGCAAAAACATTCAGTACTTC. Translation gives CASSEAPGGKNIQYF.

The rearrangement links TRBV7-9 to TRBJ2-7; the match to TRBD2 covers 14 bases. The CDR3 sequence is 17 residues long. Germline V lookup: CDR1 SEHNR, CDR2 FQNEAQ (reference sequence). V dropped 5 bases and J dropped 0; count of bases not matched to a gene: 6. This CDR3 is CASSATSGGVDSYEQYF. CDR3 sequence (DNA): TGTGCCAGCAGCGCGACTAGCGGGGGGGTTGACTCCTACGAGCAGTACTTC.

The V gene is TRBV15, the J gene TRBJ2-5; D unclear. Trimming pared 3 bases from V and 5 bases from J, leaving 7 bases between. This CDR3 has 12 amino acids. From germline, CDR1 is LNHNV and CDR2 YYDKDF (reference sequence). The chain's CDR3 is CATSSVGETQYF. The CDR3 DNA reads TGTGCCACCAGCAGTGTCGGCGAGACCCAGTACTTC.

This clone appeared a single time. At the DNA level, this CDR3 is encoded by other sequences in the same sample as well. V gene TRBV28 combines with J gene TRBJ1-2; 7 bases fit TRBD1. Trimming removed 5 bases from V and 6 bases from J; junction bases left unmatched: 6. From germline, CDR1 is MDHEN and CDR2 SYDVKM. CDR3 length: 13 amino acids. CDR3 in amino acids: CASSLGGGDGYTF. CDR3 bases: TGTGCCAGCAGTCTAGGGGGCGGCGATGGCTACACCTTC.

Concerning this clone itself: At the DNA level, this CDR3 is encoded by other sequences in the same sample as well. The chain carries TRBV6-5 and TRBJ2-1; D might be TRBD1 or TRBD2, each matching 5 bases. CDR3 length equals 13 residues. Trimming removed 0 bases at V and 5 bases at J, with 5 bases between. Germline CDR1 and CDR2: MNHEY and SVGAGI. Here the CDR3 DNA reads TGTGCCAGCAGTTACTCGGGGGACAATGAGCAGTTCTTC. Translated: CASSYSGDNEQFF.

V gene TRBV19 combines with J gene TRBJ1-5; weak D call: TRBD1 (6 bases). The CDR3 covers 16 residues. CDR1 and CDR2 from the germline V gene are LNHDA and SQIVND (reference sequence). Trimming cost V 3 bases and J 1 base, with 13 bases left between them. CDR3 sequence: CASSIEGHWSNQPQHF. The CDR3 region has the DNA TGTGCCAGTAGTATTGAGGGACATTGGAGCAATCAGCCCCAGCATTTT.

This clone was observed a single time. The chain joins TRBV30 to TRBJ1-2, with D perhaps matching TRBD1 (5 bases). This CDR3 comprises 14 residues. Germline V gene data show CDR1 as GTSNPN and CDR2 as SVGIG (reference sequence). The ends were cut back, 5 bases at V and 2 bases at J, with 15 bases in the middle. This chain's CDR3 is CAWGSGAGNYGYTF. CDR3 nucleotides: TGTGCCTGGGGCAGTGGGGCGGGAAACTATGGCTACACCTTC.

This chain joins TRBV6-5 and TRBJ2-7; D is possibly TRBD2 (6 bases). The CDR3 runs to 15 residues. Germline V gives CDR1 MNHEY, CDR2 SVGAGI. Trimming shortened V by 0 bases and J by 7 bases, and 16 bases separated the two germline ends. The CDR3 region is CASSYSSGPAGEQYF. The CDR3 nucleotides read TGTGCCAGCAGTTACTCGTCTGGGCCGGCGGGAGAGCAGTACTTC.